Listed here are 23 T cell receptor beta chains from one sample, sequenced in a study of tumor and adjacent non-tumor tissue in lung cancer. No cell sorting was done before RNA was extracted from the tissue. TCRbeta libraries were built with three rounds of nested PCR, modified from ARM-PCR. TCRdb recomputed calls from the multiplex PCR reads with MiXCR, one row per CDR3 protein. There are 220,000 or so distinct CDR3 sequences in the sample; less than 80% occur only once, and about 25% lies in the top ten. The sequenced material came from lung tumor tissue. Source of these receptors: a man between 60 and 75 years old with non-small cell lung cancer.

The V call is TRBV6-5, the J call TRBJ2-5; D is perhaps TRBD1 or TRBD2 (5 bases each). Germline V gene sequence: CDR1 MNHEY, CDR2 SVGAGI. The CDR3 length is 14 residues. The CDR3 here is CVSSDTGTAEAQYF. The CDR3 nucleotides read TGTGTCAGTAGCGATACCGGGACCGCGGAGGCCCAGTACTTC.

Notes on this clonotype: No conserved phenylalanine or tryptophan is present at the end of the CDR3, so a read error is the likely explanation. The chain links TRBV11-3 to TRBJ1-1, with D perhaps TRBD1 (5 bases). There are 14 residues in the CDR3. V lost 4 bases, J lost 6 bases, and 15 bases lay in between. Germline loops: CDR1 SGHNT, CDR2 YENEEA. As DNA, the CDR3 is TGTGCCAGCAGCTCAGAGGGGAGGTGGTCTGAAGCTTTCTTG. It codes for CASSSEGRWSEAFL.

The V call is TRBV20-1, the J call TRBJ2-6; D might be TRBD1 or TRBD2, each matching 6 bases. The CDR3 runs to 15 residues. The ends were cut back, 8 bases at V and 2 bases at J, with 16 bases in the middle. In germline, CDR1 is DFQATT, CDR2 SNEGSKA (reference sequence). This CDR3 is CSTLIGGTGANVLTF. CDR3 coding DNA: TGCAGTACCCTGATAGGGGGGACTGGGGCCAACGTCCTGACTTTC.

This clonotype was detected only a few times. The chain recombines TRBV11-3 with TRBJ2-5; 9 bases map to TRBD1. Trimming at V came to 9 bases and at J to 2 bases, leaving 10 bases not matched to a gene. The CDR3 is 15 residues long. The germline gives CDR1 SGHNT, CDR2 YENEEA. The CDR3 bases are TGTGCCAGTAACCGCGGGACAGGGATACAAGAGACCCAGTACTTC. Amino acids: CASNRGTGIQETQYF. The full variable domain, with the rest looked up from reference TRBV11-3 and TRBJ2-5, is EAGVVQSPRYKIIEKKQPVAFWCNPISGHNTLYWYLQNLGQGPELLIRYENEEAVDDSQLPKDRFSAERLKGVDSTLKIQPAELGDSAVYLCASNRGTGIQETQYFGPGTRLLVL.

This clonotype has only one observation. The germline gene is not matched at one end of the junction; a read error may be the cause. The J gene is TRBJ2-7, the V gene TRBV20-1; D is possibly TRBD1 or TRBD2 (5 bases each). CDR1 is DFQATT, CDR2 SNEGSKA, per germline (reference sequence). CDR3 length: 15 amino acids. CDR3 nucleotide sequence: TGCAGTGATAGAGCCCCAGGGAGATCCTCCTACGAGCAGTACTTC. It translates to CSDRAPGRSSYEQYF.

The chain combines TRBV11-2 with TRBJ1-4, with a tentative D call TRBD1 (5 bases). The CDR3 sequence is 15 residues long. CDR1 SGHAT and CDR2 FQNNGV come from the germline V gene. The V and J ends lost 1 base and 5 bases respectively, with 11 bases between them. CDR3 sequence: CASSLAQQGNEKLFF. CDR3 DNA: TGTGCCAGCAGCTTAGCCCAGCAGGGAAATGAAAAACTGTTTTTT.

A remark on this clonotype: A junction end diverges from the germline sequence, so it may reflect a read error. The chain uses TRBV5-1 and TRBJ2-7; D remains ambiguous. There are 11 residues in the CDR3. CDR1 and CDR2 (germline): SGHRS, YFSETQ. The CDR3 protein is CASSGSYVQYF. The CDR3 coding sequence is TGCGCCAGCTCCGGGTCTTACGTGCAGTACTTC.

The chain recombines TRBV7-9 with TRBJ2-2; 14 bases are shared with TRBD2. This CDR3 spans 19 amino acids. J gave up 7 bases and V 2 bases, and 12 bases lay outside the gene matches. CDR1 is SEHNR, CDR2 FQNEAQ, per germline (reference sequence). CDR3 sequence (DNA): TGTGCCAGCAGCTTATCGGGACTAGCGGGAGAAGTTCGGAGCGGGGAGCTGTTTTTT. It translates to CASSLSGLAGEVRSGELFF.

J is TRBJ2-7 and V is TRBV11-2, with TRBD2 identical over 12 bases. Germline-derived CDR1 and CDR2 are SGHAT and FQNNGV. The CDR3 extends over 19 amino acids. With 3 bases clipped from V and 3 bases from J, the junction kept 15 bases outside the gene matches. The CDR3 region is CASSFRASGRASLYYEQYV. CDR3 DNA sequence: TGTGCCAGCAGCTTTAGGGCTAGCGGGAGGGCGAGCCTTTACTACGAGCAGTACGTC.

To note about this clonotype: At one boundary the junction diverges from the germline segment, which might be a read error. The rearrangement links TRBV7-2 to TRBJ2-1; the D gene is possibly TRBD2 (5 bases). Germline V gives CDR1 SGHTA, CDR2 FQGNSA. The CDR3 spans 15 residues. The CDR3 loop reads CASSLDYAVGNEQFF. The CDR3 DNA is TGTGCTAGCAGCCTTGACTATGCGGTAGGCAATGAGCAGTTCTTC.

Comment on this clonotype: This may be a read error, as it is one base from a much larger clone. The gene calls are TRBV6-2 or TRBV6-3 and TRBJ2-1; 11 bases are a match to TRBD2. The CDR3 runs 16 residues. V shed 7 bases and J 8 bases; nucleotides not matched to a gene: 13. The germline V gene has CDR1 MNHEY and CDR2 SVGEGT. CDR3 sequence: CASTTRTSGPYHEQFF. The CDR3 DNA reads TGTGCCAGCACTACCAGGACTAGCGGGCCATACCATGAGCAGTTCTTC.

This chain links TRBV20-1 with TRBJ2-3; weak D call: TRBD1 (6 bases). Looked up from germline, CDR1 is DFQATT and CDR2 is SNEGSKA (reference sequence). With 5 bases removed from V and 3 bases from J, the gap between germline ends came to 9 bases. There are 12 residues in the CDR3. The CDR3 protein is CSAQQGTDTQYF. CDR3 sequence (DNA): TGCAGTGCTCAGCAGGGGACAGATACGCAGTATTTT.

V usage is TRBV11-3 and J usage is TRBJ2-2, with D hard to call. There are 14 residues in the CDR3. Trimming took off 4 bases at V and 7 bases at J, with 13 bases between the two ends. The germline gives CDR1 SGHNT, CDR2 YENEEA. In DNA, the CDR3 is TGTGCCAGCAGCTCGGGCCGAGCCATCGGGGAGCTGTTTTTT. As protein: CASSSGRAIGELFF.

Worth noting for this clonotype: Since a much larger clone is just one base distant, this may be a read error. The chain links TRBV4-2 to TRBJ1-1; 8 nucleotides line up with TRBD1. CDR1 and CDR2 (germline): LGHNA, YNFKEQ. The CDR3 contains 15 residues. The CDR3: CAGSQLQGVNTEAFF. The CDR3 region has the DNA TGTGCCGGCAGCCAGCTACAGGGGGTGAACACTGAAGCTTTCTTT.

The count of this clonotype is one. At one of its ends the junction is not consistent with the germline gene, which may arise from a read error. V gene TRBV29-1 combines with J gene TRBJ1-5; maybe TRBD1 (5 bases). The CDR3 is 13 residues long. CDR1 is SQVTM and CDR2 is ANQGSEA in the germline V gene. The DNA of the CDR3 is TGTAGCGTGGGCGGGGGGTCAGGGCACCCCCAGCATTTT. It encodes CSVGGGSGHPQHF.

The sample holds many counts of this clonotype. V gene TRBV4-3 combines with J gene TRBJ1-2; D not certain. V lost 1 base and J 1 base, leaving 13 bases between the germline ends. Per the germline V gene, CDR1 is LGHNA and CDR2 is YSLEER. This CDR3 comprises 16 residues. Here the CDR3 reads CASSQVAGNVNYGYTF. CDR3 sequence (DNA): TGCGCCAGCAGCCAAGTTGCAGGCAACGTTAACTATGGCTACACCTTC.

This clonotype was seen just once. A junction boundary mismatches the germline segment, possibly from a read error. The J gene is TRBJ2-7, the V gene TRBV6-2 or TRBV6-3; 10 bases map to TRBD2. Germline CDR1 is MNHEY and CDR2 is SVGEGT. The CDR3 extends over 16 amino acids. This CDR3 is CPSSHALAGISYEQYF. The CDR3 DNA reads TGTCCCAGCAGCCATGCACTAGCGGGAATATCCTACGAGCAGTACTTC.

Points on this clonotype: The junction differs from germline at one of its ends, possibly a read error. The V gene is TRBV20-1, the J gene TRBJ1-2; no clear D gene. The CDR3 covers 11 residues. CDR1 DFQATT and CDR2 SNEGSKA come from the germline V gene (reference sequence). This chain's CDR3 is CSSTGRAGYAF. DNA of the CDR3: TGCAGTTCGACCGGGAGAGCAGGCTACGCCTTC.

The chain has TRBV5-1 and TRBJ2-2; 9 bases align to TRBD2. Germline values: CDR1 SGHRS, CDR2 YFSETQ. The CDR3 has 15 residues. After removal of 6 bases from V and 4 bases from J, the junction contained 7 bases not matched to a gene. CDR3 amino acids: CASNVGLASTGELFF. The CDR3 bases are TGCGCCAGCAACGTGGGACTAGCCAGCACCGGGGAGCTGTTTTTT.

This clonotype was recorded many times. The CDR3 reads CASSDPGQGRLKLFF. CDR3 in DNA: TGTGCCAGCAGTGACCCGGGACAGGGACGTTTAAAACTGTTTTTT. V is TRBV28 and J is TRBJ1-4; 9 nucleotides line up with TRBD1. V lost 5 bases and J lost 10; bases outside the gene matches: 11. In germline, CDR1 is MDHEN, CDR2 SYDVKM. This CDR3 has 15 amino acids.

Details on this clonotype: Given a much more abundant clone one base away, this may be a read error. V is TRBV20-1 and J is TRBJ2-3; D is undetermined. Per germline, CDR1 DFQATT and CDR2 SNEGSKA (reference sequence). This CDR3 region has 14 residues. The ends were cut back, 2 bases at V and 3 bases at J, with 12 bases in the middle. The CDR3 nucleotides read TGCAGTGCTAGAAGAACTACCAGGACAGATACGCAGTATTTT. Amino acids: CSARRTTRTDTQYF.

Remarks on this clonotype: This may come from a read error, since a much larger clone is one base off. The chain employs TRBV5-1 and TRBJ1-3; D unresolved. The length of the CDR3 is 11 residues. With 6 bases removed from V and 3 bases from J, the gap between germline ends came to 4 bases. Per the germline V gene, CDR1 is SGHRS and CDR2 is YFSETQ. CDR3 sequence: CASIDGNTIYF. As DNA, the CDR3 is TGCGCCAGCATCGATGGAAACACCATATATTTT.

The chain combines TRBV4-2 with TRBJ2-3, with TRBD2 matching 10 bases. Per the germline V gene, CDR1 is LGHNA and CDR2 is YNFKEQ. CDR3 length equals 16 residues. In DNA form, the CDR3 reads TGTATCAGCAGCCAAGGGCTAGCGGGAGGCACAGATACGCAGTATTTT. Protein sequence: CISSQGLAGGTDTQYF.